The subject of this entry is one T cell receptor (beta chain). The antigen is unknown. This sample stems from a study of metastatic and nonmetastatic thyroid tumors. Study context: Malignant and benign thyroid patients had repertoires compared in peripheral blood and tumor or nodule tissue.

How the authors handled the data: The authors used CDR3 differences across clinicopathological groups to build a distant-metastasis classifier for papillary thyroid cancer. TCRdb re-called the PCR reads via MiXCR. The V and J calls were determined by TCRdb, not by the authors. The top ten clones hold 25% of a sample with roughly 5,200 clones, around 27% of them seen once. No treatment had been given to any patient before thyroid surgery. This CDR3 comprises 13 residues. From germline, CDR1 is DFQATT and CDR2 SNEGSKA (reference sequence). V was pared by 6 bases and J by 8 bases, with 12 bases of the junction left unmatched. Notes on the study in general: Across blood and tumor, TCR beta diversity in malignant thyroid tumors was reportedly significantly higher than in benign nodules.

This chain links TRBV20-1 with TRBJ1-2, with 7 bases lining up with TRBD1. The sequence came from a female donor with papillary thyroid cancer or a benign thyroid nodule (not recorded which). Some clones in this sample may be carry-over from other donors' samples. The sequenced material came from adjacent normal tissue. DNA for the CDR3: TGCAGTGCCATCCCGTCAGGGGGTTGGGGCTACACCTTC. It yields the protein CSAIPSGGWGYTF.